The 11 T cell receptor beta chains below all came from one sample that was sequenced in a study of blood T cells in healthy people across ages. Through a sample-barcoded 5' primer and a J-beta primer mix, a second PCR was run for roughly 7 to 11 cycles. TCRdb processed the 5' RACE reads anew with MiXCR; each CDR3 protein has one entry. The sample carries approximately 680,000 distinct CDR3 sequences, 32% recorded once. Input material: blood. Receptors were obtained from a woman at least 80 years old in good health.

This clonotype was observed at least ten times. The V gene is TRBV5-5, the J gene TRBJ2-5; D is unclear. The germline V gene has CDR1 SGHKS and CDR2 YYEKEE (reference sequence). CDR3 length: 18 amino acids. Trimming took off 2 bases at V and 5 bases at J, with 25 bases between the two ends. The CDR3 protein is CASSFRETKETVSETQYF. CDR3 bases: TGTGCCAGCAGCTTTCGAGAGACCAAGGAGACGGTGAGCGAGACCCAGTACTTC. The full variable domain, with the rest looked up from reference TRBV5-5 and TRBJ2-5, is DAGVTQSPTHLIKTRGQQVTLRCSPISGHKSVSWYQQVLGQGPQFIFQYYEKEERGRGNFPDRFSARQFPNYSSELNVNALLLGDSALYLCASSFRETKETVSETQYFGPGTRLLVL.

This clonotype was counted only a few times. This chain connects TRBV19 to TRBJ2-1; 8 nucleotides align to TRBD2. The junction had 16 bases not matched to a gene; V was cut back by 4 bases and J by 8 bases. Germline V CDR1 and CDR2: LNHDA, SQIVND (reference sequence). The CDR3 sequence is 17 residues long. The CDR3 is CASSTFIAGTGIDEQFF. The CDR3 bases are TGTGCCAGTAGTACCTTTATAGCGGGGACGGGTATCGATGAGCAGTTCTTC.

This clonotype was recorded at least ten times. The chain uses TRBV5-1 and TRBJ2-3, with D possibly being TRBD2 (6 bases). The V gene lost 2 bases and the J gene lost 1 base, with 11 bases spanning the gap. From germline, CDR1 is SGHRS and CDR2 YFSETQ. This CDR3 has 15 amino acids. The CDR3 nucleotides read TGCGCCAGCAGCTTTGGTAGCGGTGGCACAGATACGCAGTATTTT. Translation: CASSFGSGGTDTQYF.

This clonotype was observed many times. One end of the junction does not line up with germline, which may come from a read error. The gene calls are TRBV4-1 and TRBJ1-6, with D perhaps TRBD1 (5 bases). Germline-derived CDR1 and CDR2 are MGHRA and YSYEKL. The CDR3 loop spans 14 amino acids. Written as DNA, the CDR3 is TGCGCCAGCGGCCAGGGAGGTGGTAATTCACCCCTCCACTTT. This gives the protein CASGQGGGNSPLHF.

This clonotype was observed a few times. The chain employs TRBV3-1 and TRBJ2-5; 9 bases agree with TRBD2. The V gene end was trimmed by 0 bases and the J gene end by 11 bases; junction bases not matched to a gene: 25. CDR1 and CDR2 from the germline V gene are LGHDT and YNNKEL (reference sequence). The CDR3 has 20 residues. The CDR3 bases are TGTGCCAGCAGCCAAGATGGGGATAGGCCCCTAGCGGGGACGGACAATGAGCAGTACTTC. Protein sequence: CASSQDGDRPLAGTDNEQYF.

A few counts support this clonotype. This chain links TRBV6-1 with TRBJ2-3; D unclear. In germline, CDR1 is MNHNS, CDR2 SASEGT. The CDR3 totals 15 residues. V gave up 0 bases and J gave up 0 bases, with 7 bases separating them. CDR3 DNA sequence: TGTGCCAGCAGTGAAGCGGACCATAGCACAGATACGCAGTATTTT. Protein product: CASSEADHSTDTQYF.

This clonotype was seen repeatedly, ten times or more. This chain uses TRBV5-1 with TRBJ1-1, with a possible D match to TRBD1 (5 bases). The CDR3 sequence is 14 residues long. V lost 2 bases to trimming and J lost 1 base, with 9 bases between them. CDR1 is SGHRS, CDR2 YFSETQ, per germline. In DNA, the CDR3 is TGCGCCAGCAGCTTAGGGGTCCAGAACACTGAAGCTTTCTTT. Encoded protein: CASSLGVQNTEAFF.

This clonotype showed up many times. This chain connects TRBV7-3 to TRBJ1-6; D is uncertain. Germline CDR1 is SGHTA and CDR2 is FQGTGA. The V end was cut by 1 base, the J end by 6 bases, with 7 bases between. The CDR3 consists of 14 residues. The CDR3 protein is CASSLKYGNSPLHF. CDR3 nucleotide sequence: TGTGCCAGCAGCTTAAAGTACGGTAATTCACCCCTCCACTTT.

Many counts were recorded for this clonotype. The V gene is TRBV20-1, the J gene TRBJ2-1; 9 bases are shared with TRBD2. The V gene end was trimmed by 3 bases and the J gene end by 6 bases; junction bases not matched to a gene: 6. The CDR3 is 14 amino acids. CDR1 is DFQATT, CDR2 SNEGSKA, per germline (reference sequence). The CDR3 loop is CSASLRGGLNEQFF. CDR3 DNA sequence: TGCAGTGCTAGTTTGCGGGGGGGCCTCAATGAGCAGTTCTTC.

This clonotype was counted many times. V usage is TRBV5-6 and J usage is TRBJ2-7, with D perhaps TRBD1 or TRBD2 (6 bases each). The CDR3 totals 16 residues. Germline values: CDR1 SGHDT, CDR2 YYEEEE. The ends were cut back, 4 bases at V and 1 base at J, with 18 bases in the middle. The CDR3: CASSVGGQGTSYEQYF. DNA of the CDR3: TGTGCCAGCAGCGTTGGAGGGCAGGGGACTTCCTACGAGCAGTACTTC. The variable domain in full, completed from reference TRBV5-6 and TRBJ2-7, reads DAGVTQSPTHLIKTRGQQVTLRCSPKSGHDTVSWYQQALGQGPQFIFQYYEEEERQRGNFPDRFSGHQFPNYSSELNVNALLLGDSALYLCASSVGGQGTSYEQYFGPGTRLTVT.

This chain links TRBV10-1 with TRBJ2-5; 8 bases are shared with TRBD1. J lost 2 bases, V lost 8 bases, and 13 bases had no gene match. Per germline, CDR1 WNHNN and CDR2 SYGVQD (reference sequence). The CDR3 runs to 16 residues. The CDR3 loop is CASGSYYGTGQETQYF. As DNA, the CDR3 is TGCGCCAGCGGTAGCTACTACGGGACAGGACAAGAGACCCAGTACTTC.